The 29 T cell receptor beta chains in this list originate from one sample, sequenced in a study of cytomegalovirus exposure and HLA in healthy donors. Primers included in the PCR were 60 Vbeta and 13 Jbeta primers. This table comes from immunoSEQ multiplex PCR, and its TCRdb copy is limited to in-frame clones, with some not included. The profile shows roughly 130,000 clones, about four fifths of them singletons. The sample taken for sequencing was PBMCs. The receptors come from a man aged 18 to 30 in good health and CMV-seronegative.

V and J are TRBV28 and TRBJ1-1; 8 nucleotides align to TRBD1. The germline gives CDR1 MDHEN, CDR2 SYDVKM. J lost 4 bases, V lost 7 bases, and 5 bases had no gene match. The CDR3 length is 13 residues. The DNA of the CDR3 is TGTGCCAGCAAAACAGGGGGAGTCACTGAAGCTTTCTTT. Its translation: CASKTGGVTEAFF.

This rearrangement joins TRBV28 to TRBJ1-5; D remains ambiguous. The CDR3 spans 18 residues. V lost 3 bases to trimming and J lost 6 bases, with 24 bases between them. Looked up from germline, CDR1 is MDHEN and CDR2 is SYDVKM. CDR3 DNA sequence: TGTGCCAGCAGTTTCATTAGTTGGCGAGAAACGGCGGGTCAGCCCCAGCATTTT. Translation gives CASSFISWRETAGQPQHF. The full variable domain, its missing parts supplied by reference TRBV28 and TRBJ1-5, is DVKVTQSSRYLVKRTGEKVFLECVQDMDHENMFWYRQDPGLGLRLIYFSYDVKMKEKGDIPEGYSVSREKKERFSLILESASTNQTSMYLCASSFISWRETAGQPQHFGDGTRLSIL.

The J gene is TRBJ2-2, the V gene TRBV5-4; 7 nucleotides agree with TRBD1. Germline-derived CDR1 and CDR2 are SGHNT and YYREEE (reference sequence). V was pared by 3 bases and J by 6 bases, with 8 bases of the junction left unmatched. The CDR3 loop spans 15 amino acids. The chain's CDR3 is CASSSDRARAGELFF. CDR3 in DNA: TGTGCCAGCAGCTCAGACAGGGCGCGGGCCGGGGAGCTGTTTTTT.

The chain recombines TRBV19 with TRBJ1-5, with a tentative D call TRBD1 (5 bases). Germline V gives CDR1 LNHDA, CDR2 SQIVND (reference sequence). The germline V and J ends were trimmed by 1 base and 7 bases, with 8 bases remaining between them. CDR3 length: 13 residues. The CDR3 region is CASSIGGEQPQHF. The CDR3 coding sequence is TGTGCCAGTAGTATAGGGGGCGAACAGCCCCAGCATTTT.

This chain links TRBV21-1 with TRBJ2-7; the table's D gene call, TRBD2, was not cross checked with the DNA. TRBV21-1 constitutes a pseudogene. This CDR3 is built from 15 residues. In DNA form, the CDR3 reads TGTGCCAGCAGCAAAAAGAGTAGCGGGGATTACGAGCAGTACTTC. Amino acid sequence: CASSKKSSGDYEQYF.

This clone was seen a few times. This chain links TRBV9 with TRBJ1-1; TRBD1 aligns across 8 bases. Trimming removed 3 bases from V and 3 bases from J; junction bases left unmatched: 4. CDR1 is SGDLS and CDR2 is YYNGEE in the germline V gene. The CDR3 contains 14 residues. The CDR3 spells CASSAHRGDTEAFF. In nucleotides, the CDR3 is TGTGCCAGCAGCGCACACAGGGGGGACACTGAAGCTTTCTTT.

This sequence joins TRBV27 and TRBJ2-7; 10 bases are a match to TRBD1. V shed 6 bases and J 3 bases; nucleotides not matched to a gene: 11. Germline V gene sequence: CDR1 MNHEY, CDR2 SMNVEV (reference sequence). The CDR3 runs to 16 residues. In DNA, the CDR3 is TGTGCCAGCAGAGGAACGGGACAGGGGCGAGGCTACGAGCAGTACTTC. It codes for CASRGTGQGRGYEQYF.

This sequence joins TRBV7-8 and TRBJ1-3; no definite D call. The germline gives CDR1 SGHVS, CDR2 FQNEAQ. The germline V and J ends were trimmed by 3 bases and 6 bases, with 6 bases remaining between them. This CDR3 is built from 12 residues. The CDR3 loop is CASSLEENTIYF. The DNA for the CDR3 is TGTGCCAGCAGCTTGGAGGAAAACACCATATATTTT.

Here the CDR3 reads CASSLLPTGELFF. CDR3 nucleotide sequence: TGTGCCAGCAGCTTACTCCCCACCGGGGAGCTGTTTTTT. The chain is built from TRBV13 and TRBJ2-2; D not certain. The CDR3 sequence is 13 residues long. Looked up from germline, CDR1 is PRHDT and CDR2 is FYEKMQ (reference sequence). V lost 2 bases to trimming and J lost 4 bases, with 5 bases between them.

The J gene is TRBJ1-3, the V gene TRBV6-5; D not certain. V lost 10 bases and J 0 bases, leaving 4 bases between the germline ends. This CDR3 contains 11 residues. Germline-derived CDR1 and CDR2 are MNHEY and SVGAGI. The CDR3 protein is CATSSGNTIYF. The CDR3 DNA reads TGTGCCACCTCCTCTGGAAACACCATATATTTT.

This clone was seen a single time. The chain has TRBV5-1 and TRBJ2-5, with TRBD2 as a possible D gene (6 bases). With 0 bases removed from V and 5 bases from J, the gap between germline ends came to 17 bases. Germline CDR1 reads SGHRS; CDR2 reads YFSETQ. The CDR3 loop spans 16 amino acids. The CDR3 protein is CASSLDGGAGKETQYF. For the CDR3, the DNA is TGCGCCAGCAGCTTGGACGGAGGGGCAGGGAAGGAGACCCAGTACTTC.

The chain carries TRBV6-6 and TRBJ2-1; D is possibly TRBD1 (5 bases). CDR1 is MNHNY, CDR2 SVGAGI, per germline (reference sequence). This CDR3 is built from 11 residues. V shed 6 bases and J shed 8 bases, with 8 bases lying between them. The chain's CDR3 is CASSPGYEQFF. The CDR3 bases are TGTGCCAGCAGCCCAGGGTATGAGCAGTTCTTC.

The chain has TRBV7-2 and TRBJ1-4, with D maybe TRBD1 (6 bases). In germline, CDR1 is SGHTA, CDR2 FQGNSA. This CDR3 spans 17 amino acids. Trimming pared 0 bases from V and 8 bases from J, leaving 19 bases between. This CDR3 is CASSLAAPAGAGEKLFF. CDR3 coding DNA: TGTGCCAGCAGCTTAGCCGCCCCCGCGGGGGCAGGGGAAAAACTGTTTTTT.

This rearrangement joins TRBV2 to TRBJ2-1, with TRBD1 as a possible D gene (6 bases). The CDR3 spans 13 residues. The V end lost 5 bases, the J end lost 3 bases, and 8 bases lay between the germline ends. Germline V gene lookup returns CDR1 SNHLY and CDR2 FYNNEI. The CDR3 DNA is TGTGCCAGCAGTCCACAGGGCTACAATGAGCAGTTCTTC. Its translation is CASSPQGYNEQFF.

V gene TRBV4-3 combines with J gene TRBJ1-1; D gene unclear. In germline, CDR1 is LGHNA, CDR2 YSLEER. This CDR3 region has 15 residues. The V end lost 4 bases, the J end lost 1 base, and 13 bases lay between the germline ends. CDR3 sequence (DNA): TGCGCCAGCAGCCTAGGTATACAGCAGAACACTGAAGCTTTCTTT. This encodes CASSLGIQQNTEAFF.

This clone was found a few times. The CDR3 DNA follows: TGTGCCAGCAGCGTAGGTCCAGATCTTAACTATGGCTACACCTTC. Residues: CASSVGPDLNYGYTF. This chain connects TRBV9 to TRBJ1-2, with unresolved D. The germline gives CDR1 SGDLS, CDR2 YYNGEE. Trimming left V 0 bases short and J 1 base short, with 10 bases between. The CDR3 is 15 residues long.

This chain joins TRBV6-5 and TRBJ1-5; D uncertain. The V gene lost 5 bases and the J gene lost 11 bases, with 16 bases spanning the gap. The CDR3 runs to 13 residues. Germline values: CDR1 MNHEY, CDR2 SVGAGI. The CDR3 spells CASSTGIFQAQHF. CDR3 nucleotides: TGTGCCAGCAGTACCGGGATTTTCCAGGCCCAGCATTTT.

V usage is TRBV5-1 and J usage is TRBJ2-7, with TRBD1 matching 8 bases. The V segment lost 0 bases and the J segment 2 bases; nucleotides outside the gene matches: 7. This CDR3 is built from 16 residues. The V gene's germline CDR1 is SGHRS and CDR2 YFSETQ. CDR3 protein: CASSLESGQAPYEQYF. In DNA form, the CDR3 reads TGCGCCAGCAGCTTGGAGTCGGGACAGGCGCCCTACGAGCAGTACTTC.

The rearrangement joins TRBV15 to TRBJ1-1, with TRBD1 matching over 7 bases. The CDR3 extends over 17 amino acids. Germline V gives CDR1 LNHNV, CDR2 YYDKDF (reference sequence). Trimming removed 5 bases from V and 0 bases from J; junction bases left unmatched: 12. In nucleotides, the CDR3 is TGTGCCACCAGCCCGCACGCAGGGACAGCCATGAACACTGAAGCTTTCTTT. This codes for CATSPHAGTAMNTEAFF.

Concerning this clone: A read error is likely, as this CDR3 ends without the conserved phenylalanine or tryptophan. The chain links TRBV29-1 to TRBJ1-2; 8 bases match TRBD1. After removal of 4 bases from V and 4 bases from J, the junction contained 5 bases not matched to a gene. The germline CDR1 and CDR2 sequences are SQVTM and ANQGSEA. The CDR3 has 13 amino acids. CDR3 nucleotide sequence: TGCAGCGTTGTGACAGGGGAATTCTATGGCTACACCCTC. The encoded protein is CSVVTGEFYGYTL.

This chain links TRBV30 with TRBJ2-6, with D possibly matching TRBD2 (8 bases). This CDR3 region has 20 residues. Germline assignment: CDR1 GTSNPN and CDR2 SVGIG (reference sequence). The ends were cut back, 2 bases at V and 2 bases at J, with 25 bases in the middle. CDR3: CAWSPGGGQTSFTGANVLTF. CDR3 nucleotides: TGTGCCTGGAGTCCGGGGGGGGGACAGACTTCGTTTACTGGGGCCAACGTCCTGACTTTC. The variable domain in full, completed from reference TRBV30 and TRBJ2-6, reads SQTIHQWPATLVQPVGSPLSLECTVEGTSNPNLYWYRQAAGRGLQLLFYSVGIGQISSEVPQNLSASRPQDRQFILSSKKLLLSDSGFYLCAWSPGGGQTSFTGANVLTFGAGSRLTVL.

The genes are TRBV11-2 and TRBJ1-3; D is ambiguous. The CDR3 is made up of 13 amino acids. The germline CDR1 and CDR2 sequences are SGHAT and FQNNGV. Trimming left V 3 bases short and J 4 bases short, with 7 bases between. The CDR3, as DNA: TGTGCCAGCAGCTTGGCTCACGGAAACACCATATATTTT. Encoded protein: CASSLAHGNTIYF.

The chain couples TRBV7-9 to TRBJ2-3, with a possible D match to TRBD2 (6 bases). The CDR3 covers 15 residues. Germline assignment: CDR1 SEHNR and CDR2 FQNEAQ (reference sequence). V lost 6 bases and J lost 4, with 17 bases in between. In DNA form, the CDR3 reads TGTGCCAGCAGGGCTTTTCTAGCGAGAGCAGATACGCAGTATTTT. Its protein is CASRAFLARADTQYF. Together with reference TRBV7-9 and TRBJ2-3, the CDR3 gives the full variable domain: DTGVSQNPRHKITKRGQNVTFRCDPISEHNRLYWYRQTLGQGPEFLTYFQNEAQLEKSRLLSDRFSAERPKGSFSTLEIQRTEQGDSAMYLCASRAFLARADTQYFGPGTRLTVL.

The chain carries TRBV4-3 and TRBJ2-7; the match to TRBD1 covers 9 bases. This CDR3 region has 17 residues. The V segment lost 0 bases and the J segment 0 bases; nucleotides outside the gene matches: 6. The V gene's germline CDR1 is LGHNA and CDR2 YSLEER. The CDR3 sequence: CASSQDLWDRDSYEQYF. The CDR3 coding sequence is TGCGCCAGCAGCCAAGATTTGTGGGACAGGGACTCCTACGAGCAGTACTTC.

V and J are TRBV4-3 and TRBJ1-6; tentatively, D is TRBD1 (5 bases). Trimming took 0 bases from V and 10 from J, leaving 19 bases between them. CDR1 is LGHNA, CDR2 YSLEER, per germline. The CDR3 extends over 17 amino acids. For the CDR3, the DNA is TGCGCCAGCAGCCAAGAATCCCAGGGCATGGGATGGTCACCCCTCCACTTT. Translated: CASSQESQGMGWSPLHF.

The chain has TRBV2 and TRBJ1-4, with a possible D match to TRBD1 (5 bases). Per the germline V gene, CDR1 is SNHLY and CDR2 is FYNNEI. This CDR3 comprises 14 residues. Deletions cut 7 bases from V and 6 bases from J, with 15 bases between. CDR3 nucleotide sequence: TGTGCCAGCACCCCTCGACAGCCTGATGAAAAACTGTTTTTT. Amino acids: CASTPRQPDEKLFF.

The CDR3 DNA follows: TGCGCCAGCAGCCAAGAGGTTCGGGATAGTACGCAGTATTTT. This gives the protein CASSQEVRDSTQYF. V and J are TRBV4-1 and TRBJ2-3; TRBD2 is a possible D gene (5 bases). This CDR3 spans 14 amino acids. Trimming took off 0 bases at V and 8 bases at J, with 12 bases between the two ends. Germline V gene lookup returns CDR1 MGHRA and CDR2 YSYEKL.

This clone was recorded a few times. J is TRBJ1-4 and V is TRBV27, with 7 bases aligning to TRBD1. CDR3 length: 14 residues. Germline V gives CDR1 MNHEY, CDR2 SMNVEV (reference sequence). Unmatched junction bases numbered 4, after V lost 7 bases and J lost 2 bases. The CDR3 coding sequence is TGTGCCAGCACAGACAGGGTCACTAATGAAAAACTGTTTTTT. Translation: CASTDRVTNEKLFF. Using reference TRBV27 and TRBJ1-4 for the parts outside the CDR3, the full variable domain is EAQVTQNPRYLITVTGKKLTVTCSQNMNHEYMSWYRQDPGLGLRQIYYSMNVEVTDKGDVPEGYKVSRKEKRNFPLILESPSPNQTSLYFCASTDRVTNEKLFFGSGTQLSVL.

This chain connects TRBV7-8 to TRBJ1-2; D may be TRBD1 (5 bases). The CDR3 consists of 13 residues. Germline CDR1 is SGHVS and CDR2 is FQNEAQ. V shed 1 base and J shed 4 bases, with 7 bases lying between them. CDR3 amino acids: CASSLDRGYGYTF. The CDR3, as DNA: TGTGCCAGCAGCTTAGATAGGGGCTATGGCTACACCTTC.